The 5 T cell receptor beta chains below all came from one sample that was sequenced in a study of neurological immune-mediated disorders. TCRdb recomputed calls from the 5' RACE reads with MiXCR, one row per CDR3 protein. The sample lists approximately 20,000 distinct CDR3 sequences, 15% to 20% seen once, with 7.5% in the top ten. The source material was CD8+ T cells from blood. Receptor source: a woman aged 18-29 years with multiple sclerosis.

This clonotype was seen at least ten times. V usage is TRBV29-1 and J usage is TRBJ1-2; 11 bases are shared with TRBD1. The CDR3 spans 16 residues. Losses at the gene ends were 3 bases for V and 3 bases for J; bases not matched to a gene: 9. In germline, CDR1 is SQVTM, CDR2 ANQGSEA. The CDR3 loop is CSVDEGGTGGDYGYTF. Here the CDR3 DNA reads TGCAGCGTTGATGAAGGAGGGACAGGGGGGGACTATGGCTACACCTTC. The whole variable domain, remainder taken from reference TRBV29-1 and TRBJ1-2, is SAVISQKPSRDICQRGTSLTIQCQVDSQVTMMFWYRQQPGQSLTLIATANQGSEATYESGFVIDKFPISRPNLTFSTLTVSNMSPEDSSIYLCSVDEGGTGGDYGYTFGSGTRLTVV.

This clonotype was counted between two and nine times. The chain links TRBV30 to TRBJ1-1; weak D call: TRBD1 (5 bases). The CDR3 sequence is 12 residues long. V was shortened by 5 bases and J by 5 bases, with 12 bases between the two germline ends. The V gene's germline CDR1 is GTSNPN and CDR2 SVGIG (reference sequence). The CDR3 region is CAWDGGDTEAFF. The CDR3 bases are TGTGCCTGGGACGGAGGGGATACTGAAGCTTTCTTT.

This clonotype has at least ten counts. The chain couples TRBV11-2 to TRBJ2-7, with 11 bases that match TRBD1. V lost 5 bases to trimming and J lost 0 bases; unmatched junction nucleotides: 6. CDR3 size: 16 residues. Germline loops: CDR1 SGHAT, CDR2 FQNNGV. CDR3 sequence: CASSPGQGASSYEQYF. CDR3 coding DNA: TGTGCCAGCAGCCCAGGACAGGGGGCCAGCTCCTACGAGCAGTACTTC.

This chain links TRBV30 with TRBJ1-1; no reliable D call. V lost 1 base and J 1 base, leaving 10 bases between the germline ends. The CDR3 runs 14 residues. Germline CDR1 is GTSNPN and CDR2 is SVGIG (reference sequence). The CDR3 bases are TGTGCCTGGAGTGCGGGGTCGTGGAACACTGAAGCTTTCTTT. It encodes CAWSAGSWNTEAFF.

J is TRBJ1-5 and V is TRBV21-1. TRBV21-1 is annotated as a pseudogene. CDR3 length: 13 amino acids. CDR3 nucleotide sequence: TGTGCCATCTGTGGTAGGTTCGGTCAGCCCCAGCATTTT. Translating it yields CAICGRFGQPQHF.